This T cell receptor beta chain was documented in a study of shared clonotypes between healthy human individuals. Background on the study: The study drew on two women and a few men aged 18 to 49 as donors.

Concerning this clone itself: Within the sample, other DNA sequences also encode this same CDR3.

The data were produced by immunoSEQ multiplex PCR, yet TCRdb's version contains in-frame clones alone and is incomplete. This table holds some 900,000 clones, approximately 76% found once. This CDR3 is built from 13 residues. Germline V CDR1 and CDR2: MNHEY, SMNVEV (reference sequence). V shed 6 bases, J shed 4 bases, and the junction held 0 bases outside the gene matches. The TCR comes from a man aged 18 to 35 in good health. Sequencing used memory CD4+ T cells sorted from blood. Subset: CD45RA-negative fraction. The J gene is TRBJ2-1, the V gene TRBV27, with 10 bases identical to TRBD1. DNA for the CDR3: TGTGCCAGCAGGGACAGGGGGTACAATGAGCAGTTCTTC. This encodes CASRDRGYNEQFF.